These T cell receptor beta chains were read from a single sample in a study of blood T cell repertoires in COVID-19. Here immunoSEQ multiplex PCR was the method, and the copy in TCRdb shows in-frame clones only, minus some. The table lists some 450,000 clones, approximately 88% of them singletons. The sequenced sample was peripheral blood. These TCRs come from a woman between 45 and 65 years old with COVID-19, enrolled during active disease. Each CDR3 is given with its conserved first and last residue. The D gene is left open where the match is weak. Clone size, where shown, is once, few, many, or a class for clones that have expanded.

clone_size	d_call	v_call	j_call	cdr3_aa	cdr3_nt
NA	NA	TRBV5-1	TRBJ1-1	CASSAGTLNTEAFF	TGCGCCAGCAGCGCCGGGACATTGAACACTGAAGCTTTCTTT
NA	NA	TRBV2	TRBJ2-7	CASSYRDFGVEQYF	TGTGCCAGCAGTTACAGGGATTTCGGGGTCGAGCAGTACTTC
NA	NA	TRBV2	TRBJ1-4	CASRPGVVATNEKLFF	TGTGCCAGCCGCCCCGGGGTGGTTGCGACTAATGAAAAACTGTTTTTT
few	NA	TRBV30	TRBJ1-2	CAWSVRTPSGGYTF	TGTGCCTGGAGTGTACGAACCCCGTCGGGAGGCTACACCTTC
NA	NA	TRBV6-4	TRBJ1-1	CASRGTGTKAFF	TGTGCCAGCAGGGGGACCGGGACAAAAGCTTTCTTT
NA	TRBD2	TRBV7-2	TRBJ2-3	CASSAAGTQYF	TGTGCCAGCAGCGCAGCGGGGACGCAGTATTTT
NA	NA	TRBV7-7	TRBJ2-1	CASSPQTTGVQFF	TGTGCCAGCAGCCCCCAAACGACGGGGGTTCAGTTCTTC
NA	NA	TRBV2	TRBJ1-2	CARAKTGDGYTF	TGTGCCCGAGCAAAGACAGGTGATGGCTACACCTTC
NA	TRBD1	TRBV24-1	TRBJ2-1	CATSDLVAGGYNEQFF	TGTGCCACCAGTGATTTGGTGGCAGGGGGTTACAATGAGCAGTTCTTC
NA	TRBD1	TRBV5-1	TRBJ2-7	CASSFYGTGGYEQYF	TGCGCCAGCAGCTTCTACGGGACAGGGGGCTACGAGCAGTACTTC
once	NA	TRBV6-5	TRBJ1-6	CASSSPGLYSPLHF	TGTGCCAGCAGTTCCCCGGGGTTGTATTCACCCCTCCACTTT
few	TRBD1	TRBV30	TRBJ1-5	CAWSLRGHGQPQHF	TGTGCCTGGAGTCTAAGGGGGCACGGACAGCCCCAGCATTTT
NA	TRBD1	TRBV2	TRBJ2-7	CASSTRTGVSYEQYF	TGTGCCAGCAGTACCCGGACAGGAGTATCCTACGAGCAGTACTTC
NA	NA	TRBV5-6	TRBJ2-7	CASMGLSYEQYF	TGTGCCAGCATGGGGCTCTCCTACGAGCAGTACTTC
NA	NA	TRBV19	TRBJ2-1	CASSIGGRNEQFF	TGTGCCAGTAGTATAGGGGGCCGCAATGAGCAGTTCTTC
NA	TRBD2	TRBV5-4	TRBJ2-3	CASSSGLAGASTDTQYF	TGTGCCAGCAGCTCCGGACTAGCGGGGGCCAGCACAGATACGCAGTATTTT
NA	TRBD2	TRBV9	TRBJ2-1	CASSGGTISYNEQFF	TGTGCCAGCAGTGGAGGGACTATCTCCTACAATGAGCAGTTCTTC
few	TRBD1	TRBV28	TRBJ1-5	CASSFPPRGQPQHF	TGTGCCAGCAGTTTCCCCCCCAGGGGGCAGCCCCAGCATTTT
NA	TRBD1	TRBV2	TRBJ1-1	CASRGTGEITEAFF	TGTGCCAGCAGGGGGACAGGGGAAATCACTGAAGCTTTCTTT
NA	TRBD2	TRBV3-1/TRBV3-2	TRBJ2-3	CASSPSSGVNTDTQYF	TGTGCCAGCAGCCCTAGTAGCGGGGTTAATACAGATACGCAGTATTTT
NA	TRBD1	TRBV3-1/TRBV3-2	TRBJ1-5	CASSPRTGDQPQHF	TGTGCCAGCAGCCCTCGGACAGGGGATCAGCCCCAGCATTTT
once	TRBD1	TRBV5-4	TRBJ1-2	CASSLDRGTNYGYTF	TGTGCCAGCAGCTTGGACAGGGGGACTAACTATGGCTACACCTTC
once	NA	TRBV3-1/TRBV3-2	TRBJ2-1	CASSQDALDFNEQFF	TGTGCCAGCAGCCAAGACGCCCTAGACTTCAATGAGCAGTTCTTC
NA	NA	TRBV13	TRBJ2-3	CASSLGRGSTDTQYF	TGTGCCAGCAGCTTAGGTAGGGGGAGCACAGATACGCAGTATTTT
NA	TRBD2	TRBV3-1/TRBV3-2	TRBJ2-2	CASSVGTSGTGELFF	TGTGCCAGCAGTGTCGGGACTAGCGGTACCGGGGAGCTGTTTTTT
NA	TRBD1	TRBV28	TRBJ1-1	CASSLVTGEATEAFF	TGTGCCAGCAGTTTGGTGACAGGGGAGGCCACTGAAGCTTTCTTT
NA	TRBD1	TRBV7-9	TRBJ1-1	CASSLEPWTGGTEAFF	TGTGCCAGCAGCTTAGAGCCTTGGACAGGGGGCACTGAAGCTTTCTTT
NA	TRBD2	TRBV4-2	TRBJ2-6	CASSQGGSGPLSGANVLTF	TGTGCCAGCAGCCAGGGGGGGTCAGGTCCCCTCTCTGGGGCCAACGTCCTGACTTTC
NA	NA	TRBV4-1	TRBJ1-1	CASSQDGDQGEAFF	TGCGCCAGCAGCCAAGATGGCGATCAGGGTGAAGCTTTCTTT
NA	NA	TRBV2	TRBJ2-3	CASRRGGTSTDTQYF	TGTGCCAGCAGGAGAGGGGGTACTAGCACAGATACGCAGTATTTT
NA	NA	TRBV7-9	TRBJ1-2	CASSSDRSYGYTF	TGTGCCAGCAGTTCCGACAGGAGCTATGGCTACACCTTC
NA	NA	TRBV9	TRBJ1-2	CASSVDHGGASYGYTF	TGTGCCAGCAGCGTAGACCATGGGGGCGCTAGCTATGGCTACACCTTC
NA	TRBD1	TRBV6-4	TRBJ1-6	CASSDTDRGNGSPLHF	TGTGCCAGCAGTGATACTGACAGGGGAAATGGTTCACCCCTCCACTTT
NA	NA	TRBV21-1	TRBJ2-7	CASSALTRPYEQYF	TGTGCCAGCAGCGCCCTGACTAGGCCCTACGAGCAGTACTTC
NA	TRBD2	TRBV9	TRBJ2-1	CASSVAGGLGEQFF	TGTGCCAGCAGCGTAGCGGGGGGGCTTGGAGAGCAGTTCTTC
NA	TRBD1	TRBV5-1	TRBJ1-2	CASSPQGGGYGYTF	TGCGCCAGCAGCCCCCAGGGGGGAGGCTATGGCTACACCTTC
few	NA	TRBV6-5	TRBJ1-5	CASSPPGQPQHF	TGTGCCAGCAGTCCCCCCGGGCAGCCCCAGCATTTT